This is a list of T cell receptor beta chains from one sample in a study of blood T cell repertoires in COVID-19. Assay used: immunoSEQ multiplex PCR; TCRdb lists only in-frame clones, some missing. The sample comprises hundreds of thousands of clones, more than 75% of which are singletons, and under 14% rests with the top ten. The sample comprised peripheral blood. These receptors all come from a man aged 50 to 60 with COVID-19, enrolled during active disease. Both conserved end residues are part of each CDR3. The D gene is left open where the match is weak. Clone sizes are given selectively: once, few, many, or a class where the clone is expanded.

d_call	v_call	clone_size	j_call	cdr3_aa	cdr3_nt
TRBD1	TRBV5-1	NA	TRBJ2-3	CASSLQGTGGDTQYF	TGCGCCAGCAGCTTGCAAGGGACAGGGGGAGATACGCAGTATTTT
TRBD1	TRBV28	NA	TRBJ1-6	CASSLRDRGINSPLHF	TGTGCCAGCAGTTTAAGGGACAGGGGGATCAATTCACCCCTCCACTTT
NA	TRBV6-6	NA	TRBJ1-1	CASSYSPRGWETEAFF	TGTGCCAGCAGTTACTCCCCCAGGGGATGGGAAACTGAAGCTTTCTTT
TRBD2	TRBV10-3	NA	TRBJ2-3	CAISEEWRGGGPGDTQYF	TGTGCCATCAGTGAGGAATGGCGTGGCGGGGGGCCTGGAGATACGCAGTATTTT
NA	TRBV18	once	TRBJ1-3	CASSPPSGNSGNTIYF	TGTGCCAGCTCACCGCCTTCAGGGAACTCTGGAAACACCATATATTTT
TRBD1	TRBV5-1	NA	TRBJ1-1	CASSRGQGNTEAFF	TGCGCCAGCAGCAGGGGACAGGGAAACACTGAAGCTTTCTTT
NA	TRBV7-7	NA	TRBJ1-1	CASSSSVNTEAFF	TGTGCCAGCTCTAGCAGCGTGAACACTGAAGCTTTCTTT
NA	TRBV12-3/TRBV12-4	NA	TRBJ2-3	CASSLRTDTQYF	TGTGCCAGCAGTCTACGCACAGATACGCAGTATTTT
NA	TRBV19	NA	TRBJ2-3	CASSKAATSTDTQYF	TGTGCCAGTAGTAAGGCGGCAACTAGCACAGATACGCAGTATTTT
NA	TRBV6-5	NA	TRBJ1-2	CASSHPGGYGYTF	TGTGCCAGCAGTCACCCCGGGGGGTATGGCTACACCTTC
TRBD1	TRBV5-4	NA	TRBJ1-2	CASSLAGQNYGYTF	TGTGCCAGCAGCTTGGCGGGACAGAACTATGGCTACACCTTC
NA	TRBV2	NA	TRBJ2-2	CASSDNSGYTGELFF	TGTGCCAGCAGTGATAATAGCGGTTACACCGGGGAGCTGTTTTTT
TRBD2	TRBV7-6	NA	TRBJ2-6	CASSLGRSGGTSSGANVLTF	TGTGCCAGCAGCTTAGGCCGCTCGGGGGGGACCAGCTCTGGGGCCAACGTCCTGACTTTC
TRBD1	TRBV3-1/TRBV3-2	NA	TRBJ1-1	CASSQWGQENTEAFF	TGTGCCAGCAGCCAGTGGGGACAGGAGAACACTGAAGCTTTCTTT
TRBD2	TRBV4-3	NA	TRBJ2-2	CASSQDWPSGGPRTGELFF	TGCGCCAGCAGCCAAGATTGGCCTAGCGGGGGCCCCAGGACCGGGGAGCTGTTTTTT
TRBD1	TRBV3-1/TRBV3-2	NA	TRBJ2-3	CASSRSGQGGDTQYF	TGTGCCAGCAGCCGATCGGGACAGGGGGGAGATACGCAGTATTTT
TRBD2	TRBV5-6	NA	TRBJ2-1	CASSYAGVFEQFF	TGTGCCAGCAGCTACGCGGGAGTTTTTGAGCAGTTCTTC
TRBD1	TRBV12-3/TRBV12-4	NA	TRBJ1-2	CASSQTGQGYTF	TGTGCCAGCAGTCAGACAGGGCAAGGCTACACCTTC
NA	TRBV6-6	few	TRBJ1-5	CASTAGEPQHF	TGTGCCAGCACGGCGGGTGAGCCCCAGCATTTT
NA	TRBV5-8	NA	TRBJ1-2	CASSLAKNPANYGYTF	TGTGCCAGCAGCCTGGCTAAAAACCCGGCTAACTATGGCTACACCTTC
TRBD1	TRBV7-2	NA	TRBJ2-5	CASSRDRGWETQYF	TGTGCCAGCAGCCGGGACAGGGGCTGGGAGACCCAGTACTTC
TRBD2	TRBV9	once	TRBJ2-5	CASSAGELAWGETQYF	TGTGCCAGCAGCGCGGGGGAACTAGCGTGGGGAGAGACCCAGTACTTC
NA	TRBV19	NA	TRBJ1-5	CASSINGIGNQPQHF	TGTGCCAGTAGTATTAACGGGATTGGCAATCAGCCCCAGCATTTT
TRBD1	TRBV3-1/TRBV3-2	NA	TRBJ2-2	CASRAKGQGARTGELFF	TGTGCCAGCAGAGCCAAAGGACAGGGGGCGCGCACCGGGGAGCTGTTTTTT
TRBD1	TRBV28	once	TRBJ2-5	CASSLLGQGFAETQYF	TGTGCCAGCAGTTTATTGGGACAGGGCTTCGCTGAGACCCAGTACTTC
NA	TRBV5-5	NA	TRBJ2-7	CASSLAGFSYEQYF	TGTGCCAGCAGCTTGGCCGGGTTCTCCTACGAGCAGTACTTC
NA	TRBV14	once	TRBJ2-1	CASSQDLGGEQFF	TGTGCCAGCAGCCAAGATCTAGGAGGTGAGCAGTTCTTC
TRBD1	TRBV29-1	once	TRBJ1-2	CSVEKTGVYGYTF	TGCAGCGTTGAAAAGACAGGGGTCTATGGCTACACCTTC
NA	TRBV3-1/TRBV3-2	NA	TRBJ2-3	CASSQDFQNTQYF	TGTGCCAGCAGCCAAGATTTCCAAAATACGCAGTATTTT
TRBD1	TRBV10-3	NA	TRBJ1-1	CAIRDGQGTTEAFF	TGTGCCATCAGAGACGGACAGGGTACCACTGAAGCTTTCTTT
TRBD1	TRBV7-2	NA	TRBJ1-6	CASTHRGSDYNSPLHF	TGTGCCAGCACCCACAGGGGTTCGGACTATAATTCACCCCTCCACTTT
NA	TRBV7-6	NA	TRBJ2-1	CASSLTDSTEQFF	TGTGCCAGCAGCTTGACAGATTCCACTGAGCAGTTCTTC
NA	TRBV9	NA	TRBJ1-1	CASSPPGASTEAFF	TGTGCCAGCAGCCCCCCAGGGGCGAGCACTGAAGCTTTCTTT
TRBD2	TRBV28	NA	TRBJ2-5	CASSLDFDSGGPPQETQYF	TGTGCCAGCAGTTTGGATTTTGATAGCGGGGGGCCTCCACAAGAGACCCAGTACTTC
NA	TRBV6-5	NA	TRBJ2-7	CASSNYLTGSYEQYF	TGTGCCAGCAGTAACTACCTCACAGGGTCCTACGAGCAGTACTTC